This passage covers 15 T cell receptor beta chains from one sample sequenced in a study of T cell repertoires in cytomegalovirus infection. No antigen has been assigned to these receptors. TCRdb recomputed calls from the reads with MiXCR, one row per CDR3 protein. The sample has 90,000 to 130,000 distinct CDR3 sequences, around a tenth seen once. Sequencing input: PBMCs, sequenced either directly or after in vitro stimulation (not recorded which). The receptors come from a human donor in good health (CMV status not recorded). Some clones in this sample may be carry-over from other donors' samples.

The table lists this clonotype with many counts. The chain is built from TRBV2 and TRBJ2-2, with TRBD1 matching 10 bases. The V gene end was trimmed by 7 bases and the J gene end by 5 bases; junction bases not matched to a gene: 13. This CDR3 contains 17 residues. The germline gives CDR1 SNHLY, CDR2 FYNNEI. For the CDR3, the DNA is TGTGCCAGCACCCCGCGGCCTCCGGGACAGGGGACCGGGGAGCTGTTTTTT. It encodes CASTPRPPGQGTGELFF.

The rearrangement uses TRBV30 and TRBJ1-5; D may be TRBD1 (6 bases). CDR1 and CDR2 from the germline V gene are GTSNPN and SVGIG (reference sequence). V lost 2 bases and J 2 bases, leaving 16 bases between the germline ends. The CDR3 has 16 residues. DNA for the CDR3: TGTGCCTGGAGTTTAAGGGGGAGTAGGGGCAATCAGCCCCAGCATTTT. Protein product: CAWSLRGSRGNQPQHF.

Many counts were recorded for this clonotype. The chain employs TRBV12-5 and TRBJ2-4; D may be TRBD1 or TRBD2 (5 bases each). The germline V and J ends were trimmed by 5 bases and 6 bases, with 11 bases remaining between them. CDR1 and CDR2 (germline): LGHNT, FRNRAP. The CDR3 sequence is 13 residues long. CDR3 DNA sequence: TGTGCTAGTGGTCCGAATGGGGGAAACATTCAGTACTTC. Its protein is CASGPNGGNIQYF.

Ten or more counts support this clonotype. The gene calls are TRBV28 and TRBJ1-2; D not resolved. The germline V gene encodes CDR1 MDHEN and CDR2 SYDVKM. The V and J ends lost 10 bases and 3 bases respectively, with 15 bases between them. The CDR3 extends over 13 amino acids. The CDR3 protein is CATETGEDYGYTF. The CDR3 DNA reads as TGTGCCACTGAGACGGGAGAAGACTATGGCTACACCTTC.

The rearrangement uses TRBV6-2 or TRBV6-3 and TRBJ2-7; possible D gene TRBD1, 5 bases. The V end was cut by 2 bases, the J end by 1 base, with 6 bases between. The CDR3 spans 13 residues. CDR1 and CDR2 from the germline V gene are MNHEY and SVGEGT. The CDR3 sequence: CASSYQGSYEQYV. CDR3 DNA: TGTGCCAGCAGTTACCAGGGTTCCTACGAGCAGTACGTC.

The J gene is TRBJ2-2, the V gene TRBV20-1; D might be TRBD1 or TRBD2, each matching 6 bases. Germline values: CDR1 DFQATT, CDR2 SNEGSKA (reference sequence). This CDR3 is built from 14 residues. V was trimmed by 2 bases and J by 4 bases, leaving 11 bases between them. In DNA, the CDR3 is TGCAGTGCTAGATTGGGGGGCCTCACCGGGGAGCTGTTTTTT. Translation: CSARLGGLTGELFF.

This clonotype was seen a handful of times. This chain uses TRBV20-1 with TRBJ2-1; no clear D gene. The CDR3 has 14 residues. The germline V and J ends were trimmed by 6 bases and 7 bases, with 19 bases remaining between them. Germline CDR1 reads DFQATT; CDR2 reads SNEGSKA (reference sequence). The CDR3: CSALGVTNGNEQFF. CDR3 DNA: TGCAGTGCCCTGGGTGTTACTAATGGAAATGAGCAGTTCTTC.

The genes are TRBV12-3 or TRBV12-4 and TRBJ1-2; D perhaps matches TRBD1 (6 bases). This CDR3 region has 12 residues. Trimming cost V 2 bases and J 8 bases, with 9 bases left between them. CDR3 DNA sequence: TGTGCCAGCAGTTTACGGGGGGCGGGCTACACCTTC. This codes for CASSLRGAGYTF.

This clonotype was recorded many times. The chain carries TRBV4-3 and TRBJ1-6, with D possibly TRBD1 on 5 matching bases. This CDR3 comprises 17 residues. The V gene lost 2 bases and the J gene lost 6 bases, with 17 bases spanning the gap. Germline CDR1 and CDR2: LGHNA and YSLEER. CDR3 sequence: CASSQRGTANFNSPLHF. DNA for the CDR3: TGCGCCAGCAGCCAACGGGGGACGGCAAATTTTAATTCACCCCTCCACTTT.

This clonotype was counted many times. The rearrangement uses TRBV4-1 and TRBJ1-4; D is perhaps TRBD1 (5 bases). CDR3 size: 15 residues. V lost 1 base and J lost 7, with 13 bases in between. Germline lookup yields CDR1 MGHRA and CDR2 YSYEKL. DNA for the CDR3: TGCGCCAGCAGCCAAGGAAAGGGGTCCTTTGAAAAACTGTTTTTT. Amino acids: CASSQGKGSFEKLFF.

Notes on this clonotype: With a much larger clone just one base away, this may be a read error. The J gene is TRBJ2-1, the V gene TRBV10-3; D is possibly TRBD2 (6 bases). The CDR3 covers 15 residues. The germline V gene has CDR1 ENHRY and CDR2 SYGVKD. The CDR3 protein is CPISESTAGSYEQFF. DNA for the CDR3: TGTCCCATCAGTGAGTCGACAGCCGGGAGCTATGAGCAGTTCTTC.

There are a few counts of this clonotype. The genes are TRBV11-1 and TRBJ2-1, with 7 positions matching TRBD1. The CDR3 consists of 14 residues. Germline V CDR1 and CDR2: SGHAT, FQDESV (reference sequence). V lost 6 bases and J lost 5; bases outside the gene matches: 7. CDR3 nucleotide sequence: TGTGCCAGCAGAGGGGGCCGGGAAAACAATGAGCAGTTCTTC. Protein product: CASRGGRENNEQFF.

The CDR3: CASSWSWGRDQPQHF. The CDR3, as DNA: TGCGCCAGCAGTTGGAGTTGGGGGCGAGATCAGCCCCAGCATTTT. The chain joins TRBV5-1 to TRBJ1-5, with D maybe TRBD1 (6 bases). The germline V and J ends were trimmed by 5 bases and 5 bases, with 17 bases remaining between them. Germline V gene data show CDR1 as SGHRS and CDR2 as YFSETQ. The CDR3 consists of 15 residues.

This clonotype has at least ten counts. This sequence joins TRBV7-2 and TRBJ1-2; D remains ambiguous. V lost 1 base and J 2 bases, leaving 5 bases between the germline ends. The CDR3 sequence is 13 residues long. The V gene's germline CDR1 is SGHTA and CDR2 FQGNSA. The CDR3 coding sequence is TGTGCCAGCAGCTTAGTGGGGAACTATGGCTACACCTTC. Amino acids: CASSLVGNYGYTF.

The sample holds many counts of this clonotype. The J gene is TRBJ2-2, the V gene TRBV6-6; TRBD2 matches at 9 bases. Germline V lookup: CDR1 MNHNY, CDR2 SVGAGI (reference sequence). CDR3 size: 17 residues. V lost 7 bases to trimming and J lost 1 base; unmatched junction nucleotides: 10. The CDR3 sequence: CASTKDAGGKNTGELFF. Written as DNA, the CDR3 is TGTGCCAGCACCAAAGATGCGGGGGGGAAGAACACCGGGGAGCTGTTTTTT.